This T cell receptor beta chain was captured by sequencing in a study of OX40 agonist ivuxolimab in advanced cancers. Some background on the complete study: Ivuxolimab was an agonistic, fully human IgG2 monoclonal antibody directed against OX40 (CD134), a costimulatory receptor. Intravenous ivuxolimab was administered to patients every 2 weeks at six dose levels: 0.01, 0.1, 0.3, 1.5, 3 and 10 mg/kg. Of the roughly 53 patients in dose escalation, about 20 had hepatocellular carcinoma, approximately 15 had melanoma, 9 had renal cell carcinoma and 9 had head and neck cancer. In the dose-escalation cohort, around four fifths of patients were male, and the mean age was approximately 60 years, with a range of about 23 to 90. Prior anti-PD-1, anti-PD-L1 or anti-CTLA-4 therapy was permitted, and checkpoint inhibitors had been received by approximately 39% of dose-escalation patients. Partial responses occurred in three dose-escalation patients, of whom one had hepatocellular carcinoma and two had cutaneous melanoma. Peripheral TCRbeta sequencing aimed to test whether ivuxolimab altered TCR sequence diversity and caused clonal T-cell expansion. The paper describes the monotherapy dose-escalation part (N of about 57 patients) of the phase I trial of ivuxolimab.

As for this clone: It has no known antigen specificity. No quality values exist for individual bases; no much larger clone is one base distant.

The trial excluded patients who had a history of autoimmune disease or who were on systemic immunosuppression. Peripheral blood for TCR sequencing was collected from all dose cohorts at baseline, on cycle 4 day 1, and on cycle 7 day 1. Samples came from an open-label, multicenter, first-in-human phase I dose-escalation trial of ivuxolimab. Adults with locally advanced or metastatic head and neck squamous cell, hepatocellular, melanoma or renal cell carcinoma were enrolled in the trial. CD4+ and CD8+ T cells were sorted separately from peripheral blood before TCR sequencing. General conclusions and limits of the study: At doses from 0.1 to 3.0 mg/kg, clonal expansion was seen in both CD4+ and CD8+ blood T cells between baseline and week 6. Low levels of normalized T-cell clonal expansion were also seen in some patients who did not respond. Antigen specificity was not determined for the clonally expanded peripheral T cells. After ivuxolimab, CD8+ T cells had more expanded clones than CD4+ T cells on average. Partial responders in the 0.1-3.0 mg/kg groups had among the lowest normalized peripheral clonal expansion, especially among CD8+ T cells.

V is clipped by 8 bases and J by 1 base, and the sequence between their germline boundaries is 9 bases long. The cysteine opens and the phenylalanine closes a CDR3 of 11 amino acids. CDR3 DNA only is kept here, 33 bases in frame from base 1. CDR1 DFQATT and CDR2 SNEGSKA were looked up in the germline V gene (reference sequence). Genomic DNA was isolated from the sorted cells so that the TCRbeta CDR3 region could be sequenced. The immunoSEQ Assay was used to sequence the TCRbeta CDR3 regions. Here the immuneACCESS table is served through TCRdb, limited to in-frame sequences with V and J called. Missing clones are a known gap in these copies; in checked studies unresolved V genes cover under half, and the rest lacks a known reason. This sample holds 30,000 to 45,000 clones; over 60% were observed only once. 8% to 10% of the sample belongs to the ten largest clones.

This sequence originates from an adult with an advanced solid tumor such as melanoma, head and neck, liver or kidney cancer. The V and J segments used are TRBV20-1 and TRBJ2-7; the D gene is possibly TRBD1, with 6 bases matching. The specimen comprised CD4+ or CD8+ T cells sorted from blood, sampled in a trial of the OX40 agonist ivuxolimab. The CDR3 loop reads CSWDISYEQYF. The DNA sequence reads TGCAGTTGGGACATTTCCTACGAGCAGTACTTC.